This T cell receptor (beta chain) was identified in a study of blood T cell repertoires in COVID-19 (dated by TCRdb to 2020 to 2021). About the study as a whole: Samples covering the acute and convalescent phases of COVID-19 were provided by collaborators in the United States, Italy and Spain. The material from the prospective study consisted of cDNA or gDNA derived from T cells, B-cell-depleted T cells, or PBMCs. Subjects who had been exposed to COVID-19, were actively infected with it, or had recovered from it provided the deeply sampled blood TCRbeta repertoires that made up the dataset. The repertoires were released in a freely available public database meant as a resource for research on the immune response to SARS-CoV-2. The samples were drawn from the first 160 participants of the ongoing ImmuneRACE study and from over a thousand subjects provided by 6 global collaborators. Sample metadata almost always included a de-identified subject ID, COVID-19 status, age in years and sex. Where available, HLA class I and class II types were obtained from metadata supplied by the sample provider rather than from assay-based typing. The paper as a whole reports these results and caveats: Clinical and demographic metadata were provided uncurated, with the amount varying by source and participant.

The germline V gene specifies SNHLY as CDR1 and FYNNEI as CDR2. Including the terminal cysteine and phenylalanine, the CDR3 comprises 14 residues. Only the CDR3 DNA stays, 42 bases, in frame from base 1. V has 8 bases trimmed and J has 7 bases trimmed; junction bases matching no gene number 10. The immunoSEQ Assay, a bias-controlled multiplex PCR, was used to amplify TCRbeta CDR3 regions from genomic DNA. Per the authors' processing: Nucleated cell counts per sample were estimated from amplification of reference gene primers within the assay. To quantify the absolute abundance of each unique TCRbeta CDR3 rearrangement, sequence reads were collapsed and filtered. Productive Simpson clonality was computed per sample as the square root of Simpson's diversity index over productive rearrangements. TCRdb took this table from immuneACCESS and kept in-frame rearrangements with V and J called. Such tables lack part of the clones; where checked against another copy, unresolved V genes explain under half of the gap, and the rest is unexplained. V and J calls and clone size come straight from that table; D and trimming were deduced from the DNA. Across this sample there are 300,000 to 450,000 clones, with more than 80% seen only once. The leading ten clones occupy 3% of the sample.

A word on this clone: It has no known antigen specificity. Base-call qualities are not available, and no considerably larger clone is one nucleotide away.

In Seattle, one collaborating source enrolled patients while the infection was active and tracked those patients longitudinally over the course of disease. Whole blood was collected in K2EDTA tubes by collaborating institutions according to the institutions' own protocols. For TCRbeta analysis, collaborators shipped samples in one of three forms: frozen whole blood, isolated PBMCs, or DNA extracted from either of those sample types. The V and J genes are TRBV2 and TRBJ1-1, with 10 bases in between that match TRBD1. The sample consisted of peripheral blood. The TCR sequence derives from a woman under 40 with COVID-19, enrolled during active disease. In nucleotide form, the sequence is TGTGCCAGCTCCCGGGACAGGGGATTGGGTGAAGCTTTCTTT. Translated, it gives CASSRDRGLGEAFF.